This paragraph covers one T cell receptor (beta chain) sequence. Its antigen is currently unknown. The data were obtained in a study of human T cells and chemical hapten exposure. Study details: Patch tests containing 0.01% DPC, applied to the upper back, were read at 6 days. General observations from the study: Controls formed significantly fewer large CDR3 similarity clusters than expanded TCRs did.

TCRdb re-derived calls from the RACE reads in MiXCR, one entry per CDR3 protein. The profile covers 35,000 to 45,000 distinct CDR3 sequences, with around 11% appearing a single time and 4.5% to 6% taken by the ten largest. Noted time point: pre-sensitization, week 0. The treatment was: therapeutic diphenylcyclopropenone sensitization with weekly scalp DPC. It was from unfractionated whole blood that total RNA was extracted. This TCR derives from a young woman with alopecia areata. Some clones in this sample may be carry-over from other donors' samples. Sequenced material: whole blood, taken in connection with sensitization to the hapten diphenylcyclopropenone (DPC).

CDR3 sequence reads: CASSQVGGPYNEQFF. CDR3 coding DNA: TGTGCCAGCAGCCAAGTTGGGGGGCCTTACAATGAGCAGTTCTTC. The chain couples TRBV3-1 to TRBJ2-1; D possibly matches TRBD1 or TRBD2 (6 bases each). V shed 1 base and J shed 4 bases, with 11 bases lying between them. Germline V gene lookup returns CDR1 LGHDT and CDR2 YNNKEL (reference sequence). The CDR3 is made up of 15 amino acids.